This T cell receptor (beta chain) comes out of a study of T cell repertoires in cytomegalovirus infection. Whole-study results and caveats: Cumulative frequency of public TCR beta families picked out carriers of CMV plus the relevant HLA. Ex vivo responses were dominated by HLA-C-restricted CMV-specific TCR beta clonotypes.

Comments on this clonotype: The antigen remains unidentified.

The J segment lost 2 bases and the V segment lost 2 bases, leaving 5 bases of the junction unmatched. CDR3 size: 15 residues. Looked up from germline, CDR1 is MNHEY and CDR2 is SVGAGI. TCRdb processed the reads anew with MiXCR; each CDR3 protein has one entry. The sample has fewer than 350,000 distinct CDR3 sequences, roughly 17% seen once. Sequencing used PBMCs. This sequence was found in a human donor in good health (CMV status not recorded). Some clones in this sample may be carry-over from other donors' samples. The J gene is TRBJ2-7, the V gene TRBV6-5; 8 bases map to TRBD1. The CDR3 here is CASSYSDRGTYEQYF. DNA for the CDR3: TGTGCCAGCAGTTACAGCGACAGGGGTACCTACGAGCAGTACTTC.